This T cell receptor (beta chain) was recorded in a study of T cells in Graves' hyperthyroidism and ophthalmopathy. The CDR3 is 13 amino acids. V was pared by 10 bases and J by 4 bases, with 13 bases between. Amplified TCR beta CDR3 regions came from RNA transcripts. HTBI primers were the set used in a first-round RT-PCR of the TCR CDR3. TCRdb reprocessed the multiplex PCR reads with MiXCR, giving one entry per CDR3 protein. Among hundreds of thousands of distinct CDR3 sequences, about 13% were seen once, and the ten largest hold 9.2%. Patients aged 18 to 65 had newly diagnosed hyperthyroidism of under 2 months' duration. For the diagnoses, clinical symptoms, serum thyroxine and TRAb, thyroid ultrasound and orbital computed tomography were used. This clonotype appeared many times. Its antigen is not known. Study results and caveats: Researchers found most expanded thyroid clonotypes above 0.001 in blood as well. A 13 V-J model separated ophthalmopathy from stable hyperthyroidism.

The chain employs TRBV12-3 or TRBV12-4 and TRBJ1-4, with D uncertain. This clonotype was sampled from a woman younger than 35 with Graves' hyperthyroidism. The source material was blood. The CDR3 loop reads CATQRGNNEKLFF. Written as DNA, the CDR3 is TGTGCCACGCAGCGCGGGAATAATGAAAAACTGTTTTTT.